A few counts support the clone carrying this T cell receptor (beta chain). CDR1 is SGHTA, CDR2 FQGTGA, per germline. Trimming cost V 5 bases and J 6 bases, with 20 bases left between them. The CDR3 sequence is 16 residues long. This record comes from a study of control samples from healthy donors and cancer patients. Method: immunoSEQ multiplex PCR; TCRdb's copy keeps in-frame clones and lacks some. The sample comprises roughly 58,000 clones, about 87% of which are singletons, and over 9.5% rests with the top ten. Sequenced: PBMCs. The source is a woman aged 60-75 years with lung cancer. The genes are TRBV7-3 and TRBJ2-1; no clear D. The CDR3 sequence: CASSPQSGYPPNEQFF. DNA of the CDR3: TGTGCCAGCAGCCCCCAGTCGGGCTATCCACCCAATGAGCAGTTCTTC.